The source of this T cell receptor beta chain is a study of identical twins. Broader study findings: Conclusions came from cross-sectional statistical analysis, not from following the same donors. Zero-insertion findings could be partly confounded by invariant cells (MAIT and iNKT cells).

Trimming shortened V by 4 bases and J by 5 bases, and 18 bases separated the two germline ends. The CDR3 is 15 amino acids. From germline, CDR1 is SGDLS and CDR2 YYNGEE. The donor group consisted entirely of healthy Caucasians. The sample holds a few counts of this clonotype. Its cognate antigen is unknown. A universal primer site arose from template switching, and cDNA bore unique molecular identifiers. MiXCR, run by TCRdb on the 5' RACE reads, gives a single entry per CDR3 protein. In the table there are roughly 1,500,000 distinct CDR3 sequences, around a third of which are singletons. Material for sequencing was cord blood. This rearrangement joins TRBV9 to TRBJ1-1; D gene ambiguous. The TCR originated in a newborn girl in good health. CDR3 protein: CASSQTSGVATEAFF. In nucleotides, the CDR3 is TGTGCCAGCAGCCAAACCTCCGGCGTTGCGACTGAAGCTTTCTTT.